This TCR beta chain was recorded in a study of blood T cell repertoires in COVID-19. Recruitment covered fewer than 25 US areas and drew participants whose ages spanned about 18 to 89 years. Which cohort a participant joined came from the clinical history participants gave. The CDR3 totals 13 residues. CDR1 is SQVTM, CDR2 ANQGSEA, per germline. Trimming stripped 0 bases from V and 6 bases from J, with 9 bases between. Under the authors' procedure: Amplification of reference gene primers provided the estimated nucleated cell counts. The assay was immunoSEQ multiplex PCR, and TCRdb's table has in-frame clones only and misses some. That table supplies the V and J calls and clone size; D and trimming were determined from the DNA. The sample lists a few hundred thousand clones, around 90% seen once, with more than 1% in the top ten.

The sequencing sample was made of PBMCs or T cells enriched from blood (not recorded which). The chain recombines TRBV29-1 with TRBJ1-3; D is possibly TRBD1 (6 bases). The TCR sequence derives from a human donor in a cohort exposed to, infected with or recovered from COVID-19 (not recorded which). The donor label of this sample is uncertain. The CDR3 sequence is CSVEDRGANTIYF. CDR3 sequence (DNA): TGCAGCGTTGAAGATCGGGGGGCAAACACCATATATTTT.